These 18 T cell receptor beta chains originate from one sample sequenced in a study of CD8+CD57+ T cells in acquired aplastic anemia. All sequencing subjects had displayed CD8+CD57+ cell expansion on flow cytometry. Profiling of TCR beta VDJ combinations and CDR3 sequences used genomic DNA as template. MiXCR, run by TCRdb on the reads, gives a single entry per CDR3 protein. Of about 160,000 distinct CDR3 sequences in the sample, 40% to 60% were seen once. Material: sorted CD4+, CD8+, or CD8+CD57+ T cells (not recorded which) from PBMCs. The receptors stem from a human donor with aplastic anemia.

The genes are TRBV10-2 and TRBJ1-6; D is uncertain. The CDR3 is 15 amino acids. CDR1 and CDR2 (germline): WSHSY, SAAADI. The germline V and J ends were trimmed by 2 bases and 8 bases, with 13 bases remaining between them. CDR3 in amino acids: CASSEPGSGHSPLHF. The CDR3 DNA is TGCGCCAGCAGTGAGCCGGGCTCAGGACATTCACCCCTCCACTTT.

The genes are TRBV25-1 and TRBJ2-6; no clear D gene. CDR1 and CDR2 from the germline V gene are MGHDK and SYGVNS. The CDR3 is 15 amino acids. V shed 4 bases and J shed 4 bases, with 11 bases lying between them. Written as DNA, the CDR3 is TGTGCCAGCAGTGCCCCAGACGACGGGGCCAACGTCCTGACTTTC. It codes for CASSAPDDGANVLTF.

The chain carries TRBV19 and TRBJ2-1; no clear D gene. The germline V gene encodes CDR1 LNHDA and CDR2 SQIVND (reference sequence). Trimming cost V 4 bases and J 7 bases, with 11 bases left between them. The CDR3 sequence is 13 residues long. Here the CDR3 reads CASSRTRPNEQFF. In DNA, the CDR3 is TGTGCCAGTAGTAGGACCCGACCAAATGAGCAGTTCTTC. Combining the CDR3 with reference TRBV19 and TRBJ2-1 gives the whole variable domain DGGITQSPKYLFRKEGQNVTLSCEQNLNHDAMYWYRQDPGQGLRLIYYSQIVNDFQKGDIAEGYSVSREKKESFPLTVTSAQKNPTAFYLCASSRTRPNEQFFGPGTRLTVL.

The J gene is TRBJ2-3, the V gene TRBV19; 8 bases map to TRBD2. The CDR3 runs 16 residues. The ends lost 3 bases at V and 3 bases at J; junction bases unmatched: 8. Germline CDR1 LNHDA, CDR2 SQIVND (reference sequence). In nucleotides, the CDR3 is TGTGCCAGTAGTATGGGACTAGTGGGACATACAGATACGCAGTATTTT. It translates to CASSMGLVGHTDTQYF.

The chain recombines TRBV6-1 with TRBJ1-4, with D unresolved. The germline V and J ends were trimmed by 6 bases and 4 bases, with 9 bases remaining between them. The germline V gene encodes CDR1 MNHNS and CDR2 SASEGT. The CDR3 spans 13 residues. In DNA form, the CDR3 reads TGTGCCAGCAGCCCTTTTTTTAATGAAAAACTGTTTTTT. Its translation: CASSPFFNEKLFF.

The chain combines TRBV5-1 with TRBJ2-1, with 12 bases aligning to TRBD2. This CDR3 is built from 15 residues. In germline, CDR1 is SGHRS, CDR2 YFSETQ. V trimming: 0 bases; J trimming: 6 bases; junction bases outside the gene matches: 1. CDR3 sequence reads: CASSLETSGGNEQFF. CDR3 in DNA: TGCGCCAGCAGCTTGGAGACTAGCGGGGGCAATGAGCAGTTCTTC.

The rearrangement uses TRBV11-2 and TRBJ2-1; 7 positions match TRBD1. With V trimmed by 2 bases and J by 6 bases, 4 bases remained unmatched. Germline V gene lookup returns CDR1 SGHAT and CDR2 FQNNGV. This CDR3 has 14 residues. CDR3 DNA sequence: TGTGCCAGCAGCTTACGAGGGGGCGTCAATGAGCAGTTCTTC. It specifies CASSLRGGVNEQFF.

V and J are TRBV18 and TRBJ1-1; no definite D call. V lost 3 bases to trimming and J lost 7 bases, with 12 bases between them. The length of the CDR3 is 13 residues. CDR1 and CDR2 (germline): KGHSH, LQKENI. The CDR3 sequence is CASSPPSAREAFF. CDR3 bases: TGTGCCAGCTCACCGCCGTCAGCGCGTGAAGCTTTCTTT.

At least ten counts were recorded for this clonotype. This chain uses TRBV30 with TRBJ1-5, with unresolved D. Germline CDR1 and CDR2: GTSNPN and SVGIG (reference sequence). V was trimmed by 4 bases and J by 4 bases, leaving 17 bases between them. This CDR3 region has 15 residues. The CDR3 sequence: CAWTPPAVQNQPQHF. The CDR3 DNA reads TGTGCCTGGACCCCTCCAGCAGTGCAGAATCAGCCCCAGCATTTT.

The rearrangement joins TRBV7-6 to TRBJ2-7; no clear D. Germline V CDR1 and CDR2: SGHVS, FNYEAQ. V was shortened by 5 bases and J by 1 base, with 9 bases between the two germline ends. The CDR3 is 13 amino acids. The CDR3 region has the DNA TGTGCCAGCAGCGCCTCGTGGTCCTACGAGCAGTACTTC. This gives the protein CASSASWSYEQYF.

V and J are TRBV19 and TRBJ2-7; possible D gene TRBD1, 6 bases. Germline V gene lookup returns CDR1 LNHDA and CDR2 SQIVND (reference sequence). Trimming left V 5 bases short and J 0 bases short, with 11 bases between. The CDR3 runs 14 residues. CDR3 nucleotides: TGTGCCAGTAGTGGACAGAGTGGCTCCTACGAGCAGTACTTC. It is translated as CASSGQSGSYEQYF.

The chain carries TRBV2 and TRBJ1-5; perhaps TRBD1 as D (6 bases). The germline CDR1 and CDR2 sequences are SNHLY and FYNNEI. V shed 5 bases and J shed 1 base, with 12 bases lying between them. The CDR3 covers 15 residues. The CDR3 loop reads CASSPLDRSNQPQHF. The CDR3 coding sequence is TGTGCCAGCAGTCCCCTAGACAGGAGCAATCAGCCCCAGCATTTT. The whole variable domain, remainder taken from reference TRBV2 and TRBJ1-5, is EPEVTQTPSHQVTQMGQEVILRCVPISNHLYFYWYRQILGQKVEFLVSFYNNEISEKSEIFDDQFSVERPDGSNFTLKIRSTKLEDSAMYFCASSPLDRSNQPQHFGDGTRLSIL.

The genes are TRBV2 and TRBJ1-4, with unresolved D. The V gene lost 2 bases and the J gene lost 8 bases, with 9 bases spanning the gap. The V gene's germline CDR1 is SNHLY and CDR2 FYNNEI. This CDR3 contains 13 residues. This chain's CDR3 is CASSERSLEKLFF. CDR3 sequence (DNA): TGTGCCAGCAGTGAAAGAAGCCTGGAAAAACTGTTTTTT. The variable domain in full, with the rest retrieved from reference TRBV2 and TRBJ1-4, is EPEVTQTPSHQVTQMGQEVILRCVPISNHLYFYWYRQILGQKVEFLVSFYNNEISEKSEIFDDQFSVERPDGSNFTLKIRSTKLEDSAMYFCASSERSLEKLFFGSGTQLSVL.

Of note for this clonotype: A much larger clone sits a single nucleotide away, making a read error possible. The genes are TRBV27 and TRBJ2-3; no clear D. Germline CDR1 MNHEY, CDR2 SMNVEV (reference sequence). The CDR3 has 11 amino acids. CDR3 in DNA: TGTGCCTGCAGTAACACAGATACGCAGTATTTT. Translated: CACSNTDTQYF.

The chain uses TRBV27 and TRBJ2-7; TRBD1 is a possible D gene (5 bases). The CDR3 length is 14 residues. Trimming shortened V by 3 bases and J by 0 bases, and 9 bases separated the two germline ends. Germline CDR1 is MNHEY and CDR2 is SMNVEV (reference sequence). The CDR3 loop reads CASSLTTASYEQYF. In DNA form, the CDR3 reads TGTGCCAGCAGTTTGACGACAGCCTCCTACGAGCAGTACTTC.

The table lists this clonotype with many counts. This chain uses TRBV19 with TRBJ2-7, with 7 bases that match TRBD2. The CDR3 extends over 14 amino acids. Trimming removed 5 bases from V and 3 bases from J; junction bases left unmatched: 7. Germline V lookup: CDR1 LNHDA, CDR2 SQIVND (reference sequence). CDR3 amino acids: CASSAAGVSYEQYF. In nucleotides, the CDR3 is TGTGCCAGTAGTGCCGCGGGAGTAAGCTACGAGCAGTACTTC.

This clonotype was found once. This sequence joins TRBV20-1 and TRBJ2-3; D is unclear. The CDR3 is made up of 13 amino acids. CDR1 is DFQATT, CDR2 SNEGSKA, per germline (reference sequence). The CDR3 nucleotides are TGCAGCCGTGGGTCCCTACATCTAGATACGCAGTATTTT. Translation: CSRGSLHLDTQYF.

The chain has TRBV7-9 and TRBJ2-3; 7 bases are shared with TRBD1. With 10 bases clipped from V and 2 bases from J, the junction kept 9 bases outside the gene matches. Per germline, CDR1 SEHNR and CDR2 FQNEAQ (reference sequence). This CDR3 contains 14 residues. The CDR3 sequence: CATVGGYPTDTQYF. CDR3 coding DNA: TGTGCCACAGTAGGGGGCTACCCCACAGATACGCAGTATTTT.